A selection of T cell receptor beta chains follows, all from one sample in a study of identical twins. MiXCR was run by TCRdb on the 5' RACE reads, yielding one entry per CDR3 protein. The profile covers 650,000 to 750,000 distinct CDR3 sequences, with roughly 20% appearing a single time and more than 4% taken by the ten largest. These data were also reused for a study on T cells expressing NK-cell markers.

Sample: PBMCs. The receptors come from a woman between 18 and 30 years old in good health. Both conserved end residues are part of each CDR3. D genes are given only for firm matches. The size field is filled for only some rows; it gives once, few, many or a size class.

TGCAGCGTTGCCGGACAGATCATCGACTCTAATGAAAAACTGTTTTTT CSVAGQIIDSNEKLFF NA TRBV29-1 NA TRBJ1-4
TGTGCCAGCAGTTACTCGATGCTCAATGAAAAACTGTTTTTT CASSYSMLNEKLFF NA TRBV6-2/TRBV6-3 NA TRBJ1-4
TGTGCCAGCAGCTTGGGACTGACGGACGAGCAGTACTTC CASSLGLTDEQYF NA TRBV5-6 NA TRBJ2-7
TGCGCCAGCAGCCCCCGGGGGGCCGTGAACACTGAAGCTTTCTTT CASSPRGAVNTEAFF NA TRBV4-3 NA TRBJ1-1
TGCAGCGTAGGGACAGGGTTGGCTTTCTTT CSVGTGLAFF TRBD1 TRBV29-1 few TRBJ1-1
TGTGCCAGCAGTCCTGGGACTAGCGGGGGCCATGAGCAGTTCTTC CASSPGTSGGHEQFF TRBD2 TRBV12-3/TRBV12-4 NA TRBJ2-1
TGTGCCAGCAGCTTAGGTGAGGGTCAGCCCCAGCATTTT CASSLGEGQPQHF NA TRBV7-9 many TRBJ1-5
TGTGCCATCAGGCCGACAGGGGGGGACGCTTTCTTT CAIRPTGGDAFF TRBD1 TRBV10-3 many TRBJ1-1
TGCAGCGCCCCCGGGACTAGCGATTACAATGAGCAGTTCTTC CSAPGTSDYNEQFF TRBD2 TRBV29-1 NA TRBJ2-1
TGCAGTGCTAGAGATCTCCGGGACTCAAATTTTTACGAGCAGTACTTC CSARDLRDSNFYEQYF NA TRBV20-1 few TRBJ2-7
TGTGCCAGTAGTAATCGGGGGTCCCGGTCAAACAATGAGCAGTTCTTC CASSNRGSRSNNEQFF NA TRBV19 few TRBJ2-1
TGTGCCATCAGTCCGTACGACAGGGTGGATTCACCCCTCCACTTT CAISPYDRVDSPLHF TRBD1 TRBV10-3 NA TRBJ1-6
TGTGCCAGCACCTCTGGGGAGCGAGGGGGACATACGCAGTATTTT CASTSGERGGHTQYF NA TRBV6-1 few TRBJ2-3
TGCGCCAGCAGCCCCCGACTAAGCCAACTCCTAGCAGATACGCAGTATTTT CASSPRLSQLLADTQYF NA TRBV5-1 NA TRBJ2-3
TGCAGTGCTAGAGTCCAAGCGGGAGGCCGATACAATGAGCAGTTCTTC CSARVQAGGRYNEQFF TRBD2 TRBV20-1 NA TRBJ2-1
TGTGCCAGCAGTTTCTTCTCTAGCGGGCAAGAGACCCAGTACTTC CASSFFSSGQETQYF TRBD2 TRBV12-3/TRBV12-4 NA TRBJ2-5
TGCAGTGCTAGAGTTTTTGGCGGGAGCCAATACTTC CSARVFGGSQYF TRBD2 TRBV20-1 NA TRBJ2-4